This T cell receptor (beta chain) was recovered during a study of blood T cell repertoires in COVID-19. Study details: Sites across the United States, Italy and Spain contributed samples from acute and convalescent COVID-19.

Authors' analysis steps: Reference gene primer amplification in the assay estimated nucleated cell counts. Here immunoSEQ multiplex PCR was the method, and the copy in TCRdb shows in-frame clones only, minus some. V and J calls and clone size come straight from that table; D and trimming were deduced from the DNA. The top ten hold 7% to 10% of the sample, which has fewer than 200,000 clones, approximately 86% seen once. The V gene's germline CDR1 is SGHNT and CDR2 YENEEA. The CDR3 is made up of 15 amino acids. V shed 5 bases and J 4 bases; nucleotides not matched to a gene: 8. Material: peripheral blood. The sequence was obtained from a man aged 50-60 years with active or convalescent COVID-19. The genes are TRBV11-3 and TRBJ1-1, with 9 bases fitting TRBD1. The CDR3 nucleotides read TGTGCCAGCAGCCGAGGGACAGGGACCCTCACTGAAGCTTTCTTT. This sequence encodes CASSRGTGTLTEAFF. Based on the CDR3 plus reference TRBV11-3 and TRBJ1-1, the full variable domain is EAGVVQSPRYKIIEKKQPVAFWCNPISGHNTLYWYLQNLGQGPELLIRYENEEAVDDSQLPKDRFSAERLKGVDSTLKIQPAELGDSAVYLCASSRGTGTLTEAFFGQGTRLTVV.